Reported below is one TCR beta chain. The ends were cut back, 3 bases at V and 4 bases at J, with 18 bases in the middle. Germline V CDR1 and CDR2: MGHRA, YSYEKL. The CDR3 runs 16 residues. The source of the sample is a study of blood T cells in healthy people across ages. Alongside a J-beta primer mix, a sample-barcoded 5' primer served in a second PCR lasting 7 to 11 cycles. A single record per CDR3 protein comes from TCRdb applying MiXCR to the 5' RACE reads. This table holds 1,300,000 or so distinct CDR3 sequences, around 55% found once. The J gene is TRBJ1-1, the V gene TRBV4-1, with D possibly matching TRBD1 (6 bases). The receptor comes from a man younger than 35 in good health. The sample taken for sequencing was blood. The CDR3 protein is CASSHLTGQGSTEAFF. The CDR3 DNA sequence: TGCGCCAGCAGCCACCTTACAGGGCAGGGGAGCACTGAAGCTTTCTTT.